What follows is one T cell receptor beta chain and its context. This sample is drawn from a study of T cell changes during pregnancy in multiple sclerosis. Sequenced by immunoSEQ multiplex PCR; TCRdb stores in-frame clones only, minus some. This sample has 70,000 or so clones, with over 80% found just once. The clonotype was recovered from a female donor with multiple sclerosis, enrolled in a pregnancy study. The sequences come from CD4+ T cells from peripheral blood mononuclear cells, collected before pregnancy.

CDR3 protein: CASGPDSTDTQYF. The CDR3 region has the DNA TGTGCCAGCGGCCCAGATAGCACAGATACGCAGTATTTT. The chain combines TRBV2 with TRBJ2-3; no reliable D call. V lost 8 bases and J lost 0, with 9 bases in between. The germline CDR1 and CDR2 sequences are SNHLY and FYNNEI. CDR3 length: 13 residues.